This entry describes one T cell receptor (beta chain). This CDR3 region has 14 residues. CDR1 and CDR2 (germline): SGDLS, YYNGEE. V was pared by 0 bases and J by 7 bases, with 11 bases between. The data originate from a study of shared clonotypes between healthy human individuals. Study in general: Two women and three men aged 18 to 49 made up the donors.

In the naive CD8 group, cells lacked CD45RO and were positively selected for CCR7, so terminally differentiated effector memory CD45RA+ cells were left out. As handled by the study authors: ImmunoSEQ output lacked quality scores and full-length reads, limiting matched filtering. TCRdb keeps only in-frame clones here, not all; method: immunoSEQ multiplex PCR. Clone size and the V and J calls come from that table; the DNA yielded D and trimming. The table has 550,000 to 750,000 clones, around 90% seen once; the top ten hold 24%. The receptor was isolated from a man aged 25 to 40 in good health. Sequencing used naive CD8+ T cells sorted from blood. The chain has TRBV9 and TRBJ2-1; D might be TRBD2 (6 bases). This chain's CDR3 is CASSVEPSGNEQFF. CDR3 in DNA: TGTGCCAGCAGCGTAGAGCCCAGCGGGAATGAGCAGTTCTTC.